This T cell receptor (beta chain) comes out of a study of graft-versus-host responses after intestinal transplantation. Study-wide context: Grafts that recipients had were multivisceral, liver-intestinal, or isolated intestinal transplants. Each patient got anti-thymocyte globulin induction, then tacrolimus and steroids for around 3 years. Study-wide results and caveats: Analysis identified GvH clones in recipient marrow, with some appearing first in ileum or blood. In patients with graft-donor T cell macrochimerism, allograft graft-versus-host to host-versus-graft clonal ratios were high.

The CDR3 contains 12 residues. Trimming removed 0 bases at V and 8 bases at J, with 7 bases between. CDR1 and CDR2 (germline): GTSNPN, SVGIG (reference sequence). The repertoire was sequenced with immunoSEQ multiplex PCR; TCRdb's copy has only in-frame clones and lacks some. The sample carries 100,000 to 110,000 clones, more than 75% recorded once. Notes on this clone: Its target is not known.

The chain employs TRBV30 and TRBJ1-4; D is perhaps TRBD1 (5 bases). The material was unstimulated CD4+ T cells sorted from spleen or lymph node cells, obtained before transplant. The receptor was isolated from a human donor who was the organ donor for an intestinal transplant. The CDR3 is CAWSVPGEKLFF. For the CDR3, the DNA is TGTGCCTGGAGTGTACCAGGGGAAAAACTGTTTTTT.